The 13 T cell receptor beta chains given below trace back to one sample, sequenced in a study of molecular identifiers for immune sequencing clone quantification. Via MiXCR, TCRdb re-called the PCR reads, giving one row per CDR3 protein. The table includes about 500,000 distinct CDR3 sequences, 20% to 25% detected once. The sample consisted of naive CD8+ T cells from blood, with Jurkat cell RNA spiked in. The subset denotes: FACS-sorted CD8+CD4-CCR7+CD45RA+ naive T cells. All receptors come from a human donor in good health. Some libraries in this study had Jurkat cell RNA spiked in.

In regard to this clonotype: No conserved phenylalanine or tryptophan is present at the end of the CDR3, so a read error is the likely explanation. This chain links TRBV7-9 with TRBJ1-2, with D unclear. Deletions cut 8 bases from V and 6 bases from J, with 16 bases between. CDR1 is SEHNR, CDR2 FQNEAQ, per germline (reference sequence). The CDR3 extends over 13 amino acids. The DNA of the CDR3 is TGTGCCAGCGACACATCCAGTAGAGATGGCTACACCCTC. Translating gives CASDTSSRDGYTL.

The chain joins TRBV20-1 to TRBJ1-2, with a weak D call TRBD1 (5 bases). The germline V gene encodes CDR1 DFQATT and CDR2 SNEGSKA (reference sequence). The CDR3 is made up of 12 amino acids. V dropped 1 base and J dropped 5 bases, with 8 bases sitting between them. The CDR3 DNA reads TGCAGTGCTAGAGTCGAGGGGTATGGCTACACCTTC. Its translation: CSARVEGYGYTF.

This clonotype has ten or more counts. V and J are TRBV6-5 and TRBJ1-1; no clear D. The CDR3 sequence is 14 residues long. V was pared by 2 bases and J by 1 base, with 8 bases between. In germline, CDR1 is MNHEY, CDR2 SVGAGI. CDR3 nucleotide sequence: TGTGCCAGCAGTTACATGAGTACGAACACTGAAGCTTTCTTT. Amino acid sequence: CASSYMSTNTEAFF.

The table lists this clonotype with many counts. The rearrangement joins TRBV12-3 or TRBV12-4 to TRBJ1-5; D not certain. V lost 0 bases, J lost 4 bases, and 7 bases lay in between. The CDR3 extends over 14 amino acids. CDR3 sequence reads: CASSLAPGNQPQHF. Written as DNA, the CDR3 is TGTGCCAGCAGTTTAGCTCCGGGAAATCAGCCCCAGCATTTT.

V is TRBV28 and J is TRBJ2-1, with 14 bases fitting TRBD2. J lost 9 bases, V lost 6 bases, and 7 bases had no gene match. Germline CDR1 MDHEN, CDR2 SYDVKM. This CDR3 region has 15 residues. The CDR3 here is CASRTGTSGSREQFF. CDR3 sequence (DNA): TGTGCCAGCAGAACCGGGACTAGCGGGAGTCGTGAGCAGTTCTTC.

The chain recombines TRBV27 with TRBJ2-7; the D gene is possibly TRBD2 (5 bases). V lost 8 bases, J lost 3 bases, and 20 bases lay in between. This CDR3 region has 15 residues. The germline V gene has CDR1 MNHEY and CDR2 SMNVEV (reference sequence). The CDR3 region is CASGFLLSRDYEQYF. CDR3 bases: TGTGCCAGCGGATTCTTACTGTCCCGGGACTACGAGCAGTACTTC.

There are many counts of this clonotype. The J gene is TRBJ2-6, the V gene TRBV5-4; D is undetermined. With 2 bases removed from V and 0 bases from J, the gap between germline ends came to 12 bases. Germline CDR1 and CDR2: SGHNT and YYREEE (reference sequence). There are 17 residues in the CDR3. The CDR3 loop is CASSFNYGPSGANVLTF. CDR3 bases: TGTGCCAGCAGCTTCAATTATGGGCCCTCTGGGGCCAACGTCCTGACTTTC.

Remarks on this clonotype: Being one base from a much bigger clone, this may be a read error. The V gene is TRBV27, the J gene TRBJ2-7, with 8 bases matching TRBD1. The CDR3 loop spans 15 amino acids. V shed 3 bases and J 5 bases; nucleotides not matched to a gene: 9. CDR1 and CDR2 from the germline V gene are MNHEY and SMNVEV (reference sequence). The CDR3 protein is CASSLFWDRSHEQYF. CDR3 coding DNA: TGTGCCAGCAGTTTGTTTTGGGACAGGAGCCACGAGCAGTACTTC.

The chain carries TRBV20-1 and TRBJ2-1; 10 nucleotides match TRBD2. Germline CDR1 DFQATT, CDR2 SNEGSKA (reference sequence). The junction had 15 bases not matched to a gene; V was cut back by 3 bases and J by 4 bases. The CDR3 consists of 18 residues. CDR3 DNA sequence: TGCAGTGCTAGTTTAGGACCCCACAGGACTAGCGGTTACAATGAGCAGTTCTTC. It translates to CSASLGPHRTSGYNEQFF.

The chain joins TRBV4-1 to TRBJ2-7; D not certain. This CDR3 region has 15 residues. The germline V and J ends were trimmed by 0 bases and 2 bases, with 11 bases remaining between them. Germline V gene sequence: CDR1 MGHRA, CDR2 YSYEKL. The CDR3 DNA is TGCGCCAGCAGCCAAGATTTTCCAGGAGCCTACGAGCAGTACTTC. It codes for CASSQDFPGAYEQYF.

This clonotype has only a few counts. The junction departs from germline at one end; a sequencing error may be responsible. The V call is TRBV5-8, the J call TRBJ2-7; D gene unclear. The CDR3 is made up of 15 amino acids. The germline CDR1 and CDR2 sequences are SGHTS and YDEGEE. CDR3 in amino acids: CASSLDSQLSSEQYF. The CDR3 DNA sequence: TGTGCCAGCAGCTTGGATTCGCAGCTCTCCTCCGAGCAGTACTTC.

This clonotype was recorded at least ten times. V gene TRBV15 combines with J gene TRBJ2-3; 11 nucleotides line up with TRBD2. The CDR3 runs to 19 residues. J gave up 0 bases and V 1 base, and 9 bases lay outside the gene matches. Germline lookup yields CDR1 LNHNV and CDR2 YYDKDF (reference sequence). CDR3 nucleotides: TGTGCCACCAGCAGAGGGGGACTAGCGGCTGTCATTAGCACAGATACGCAGTATTTT. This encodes CATSRGGLAAVISTDTQYF.

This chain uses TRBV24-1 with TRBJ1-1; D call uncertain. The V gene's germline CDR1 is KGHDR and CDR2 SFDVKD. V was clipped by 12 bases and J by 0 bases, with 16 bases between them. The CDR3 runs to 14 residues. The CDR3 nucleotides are TGTGCCTCTCCAGTGGGAATCATGAACACTGAAGCTTTCTTT. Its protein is CASPVGIMNTEAFF.